The next 28 T cell receptor beta chains were all read from a single sample in a study of T cell responses to AZD1222 COVID-19 vaccine. Sequencing used immunoSEQ multiplex PCR; TCRdb keeps in-frame clones, though not all of them. The top ten clones hold less than 1.5% of a sample with some 190,000 clones, around 94% of them seen once. The source material was peripheral blood, sampled on day 0 of AZD1222 vaccination. Source of these receptors: an adult in good health.

The chain carries TRBV6-5 and TRBJ2-2, with D possibly being TRBD2 (6 bases). V dropped 6 bases and J dropped 1 base, with 12 bases sitting between them. The CDR3 has 15 residues. Germline CDR1 and CDR2: MNHEY and SVGAGI. The DNA of the CDR3 is TGTGCCAGCAGCCTCGGGGGACTGAACACCGGGGAGCTGTTTTTT. This translates into CASSLGGLNTGELFF.

V and J are TRBV2 and TRBJ1-3; a possible D gene is TRBD1 (6 bases). The germline CDR1 and CDR2 sequences are SNHLY and FYNNEI. The germline V and J ends were trimmed by 7 bases and 0 bases, with 13 bases remaining between them. This CDR3 spans 15 amino acids. The CDR3 spells CASKLGQFSGNTIYF. The CDR3 coding sequence is TGTGCCAGCAAACTCGGACAGTTCTCTGGAAACACCATATATTTT.

The chain carries TRBV10-2 and TRBJ1-4, with 7 positions matching TRBD1. The V gene end was trimmed by 3 bases and the J gene end by 8 bases; junction bases not matched to a gene: 6. Germline V gene sequence: CDR1 WSHSY, CDR2 SAAADI. The CDR3 sequence is 14 residues long. CDR3 amino acids: CASSEDREREKLFF. CDR3 DNA sequence: TGCGCCAGCAGTGAAGACAGGGAGCGCGAAAAACTGTTTTTT.

J is TRBJ1-1 and V is TRBV27; perhaps TRBD1 as D (6 bases). CDR1 is MNHEY, CDR2 SMNVEV, per germline (reference sequence). CDR3 size: 18 residues. The V and J ends lost 2 bases and 0 bases respectively, with 19 bases between them. The DNA for the CDR3 is TGTGCCAGCAGTTTAACGCCAAGGGGGACCCGAATGAACACTGAAGCTTTCTTT. This sequence encodes CASSLTPRGTRMNTEAFF.

This chain links TRBV9 with TRBJ2-7; 8 nucleotides match TRBD2. The CDR3 has 16 residues. After removal of 0 bases from V and 4 bases from J, the junction contained 9 bases not matched to a gene. The V gene's germline CDR1 is SGDLS and CDR2 YYNGEE. CDR3 sequence: CASSVGRGDSSYEQYF. In DNA form, the CDR3 reads TGTGCCAGCAGCGTAGGGCGGGGGGACTCCTCATACGAGCAGTACTTC.

This clone was found once. The genes are TRBV6-5 and TRBJ1-4, with D uncertain. This CDR3 is 15 amino acids long. The V gene lost 2 bases and the J gene lost 7 bases, with 14 bases spanning the gap. Germline V lookup: CDR1 MNHEY, CDR2 SVGAGI. CDR3 bases: TGTGCCAGCAGTTACAGCCAGGCCCGGAGTGAAAAACTGTTTTTT. Translation: CASSYSQARSEKLFF.

This clone was observed a single time. The rearrangement uses TRBV15 and TRBJ2-5; D unresolved. The germline CDR1 and CDR2 sequences are LNHNV and YYDKDF (reference sequence). V lost 5 bases, J lost 5 bases, and 9 bases lay in between. This CDR3 spans 12 amino acids. The CDR3 DNA reads as TGTGCCACCAGCCGACTCGGGGAGACCCAGTACTTC. It is translated as CATSRLGETQYF.

The chain employs TRBV4-1 and TRBJ1-3; D is perhaps TRBD1 (6 bases). The germline V and J ends were trimmed by 1 base and 0 bases, with 16 bases remaining between them. This CDR3 contains 18 residues. Germline V gene data show CDR1 as MGHRA and CDR2 as YSYEKL. CDR3 region: CASSQGGPGAPSGNTIYF. The CDR3 bases are TGCGCCAGCAGCCAAGGAGGTCCAGGGGCCCCCTCTGGAAACACCATATATTTT.

The chain employs TRBV6-5 and TRBJ2-4; D is possibly TRBD1 or TRBD2 (5 bases each). Between the trimmed V and J ends, which lost 6 bases and 0 bases, there was a span of 9 bases. From germline, CDR1 is MNHEY and CDR2 SVGAGI. The CDR3 is 14 amino acids. The CDR3 nucleotides are TGTGCCAGCAGGGGGGAACTAGCCAAAAACATTCAGTACTTC. Encoded protein: CASRGELAKNIQYF.

The J gene is TRBJ1-1, the V gene TRBV6-2 or TRBV6-3, with TRBD1 identical over 7 bases. With V trimmed by 4 bases and J by 0 bases, 8 bases remained unmatched. This CDR3 contains 16 residues. Per germline, CDR1 MNHEY and CDR2 SVGEGT. The CDR3 region is CASSFTAGGMNTEAFF. CDR3 DNA: TGTGCCAGCAGTTTTACGGCAGGGGGTATGAACACTGAAGCTTTCTTT.

This clone was seen only once. CDR3: CASRPSGSTDTQYF. DNA of the CDR3: TGTGCCAGCCGGCCTAGCGGGAGCACAGATACGCAGTATTTT. The chain links TRBV28 to TRBJ2-3; 8 bases match TRBD2. The CDR3 covers 14 residues. Germline V gene data show CDR1 as MDHEN and CDR2 as SYDVKM. The junction had 4 bases not matched to a gene; V was cut back by 8 bases and J by 0 bases. The entire variable domain, with the rest obtained from reference TRBV28 and TRBJ2-3, is as follows: DVKVTQSSRYLVKRTGEKVFLECVQDMDHENMFWYRQDPGLGLRLIYFSYDVKMKEKGDIPEGYSVSREKKERFSLILESASTNQTSMYLCASRPSGSTDTQYFGPGTRLTVL.

The J gene is TRBJ2-1, the V gene TRBV6-2 or TRBV6-3; D unclear. CDR1 MNHEY and CDR2 SVGEGT come from the germline V gene. The CDR3 extends over 13 amino acids. With 2 bases removed from V and 0 bases from J, the gap between germline ends came to 2 bases. This CDR3 reads CASSYDSYNEQFF. In DNA, the CDR3 is TGTGCCAGCAGTTACGACTCCTACAATGAGCAGTTCTTC.

The count of this clone is one. The chain recombines TRBV19 with TRBJ1-2; D is unclear. Germline V gene data show CDR1 as LNHDA and CDR2 as SQIVND (reference sequence). The CDR3 covers 14 residues. Trimming removed 5 bases from V and 5 bases from J, with 15 bases in between. The chain's CDR3 is CASSPRGRDYGYTF. CDR3 DNA: TGTGCCAGTAGTCCGCGCGGACGGGATTATGGCTACACCTTC.

V usage is TRBV5-1 and J usage is TRBJ1-4; D is undetermined. Germline V gives CDR1 SGHRS, CDR2 YFSETQ. This CDR3 has 14 residues. Between the trimmed V and J ends, which lost 4 bases and 2 bases, there was a span of 9 bases. The CDR3 bases are TGCGCCAGCAGCCCCTGGTTTACTAATGAAAAACTGTTTTTT. Translating it yields CASSPWFTNEKLFF.

V and J are TRBV28 and TRBJ2-1; 13 bases align to TRBD2. Trimming at V came to 6 bases and at J to 6 bases, leaving 5 bases not matched to a gene. CDR3 length equals 15 residues. The germline V gene has CDR1 MDHEN and CDR2 SYDVKM. The CDR3 spells CASSSTSGGINEQFF. CDR3 DNA: TGTGCCAGCAGCTCGACTAGCGGGGGGATCAATGAGCAGTTCTTC.

The rearrangement joins TRBV10-3 to TRBJ1-5; 9 positions match TRBD1. Germline V lookup: CDR1 ENHRY, CDR2 SYGVKD. The V and J ends lost 6 bases and 5 bases, in that order; junction bases with no gene match: 5. The CDR3 has 14 amino acids. The DNA for the CDR3 is TGTGCCATCAGGCGGACAGGGGACGATCAGCCCCAGCATTTT. This encodes CAIRRTGDDQPQHF.

V and J are TRBV5-5 and TRBJ2-3, with D unresolved. V was trimmed by 1 base and J by 0 bases, leaving 15 bases between them. Germline V gene lookup returns CDR1 SGHKS and CDR2 YYEKEE (reference sequence). The CDR3 spans 17 residues. The DNA of the CDR3 is TGTGCCAGCAGCTTGTCTTTCCCAGGCCCGAGCACAGATACGCAGTATTTT. Translated, it gives CASSLSFPGPSTDTQYF. Based on the CDR3 plus reference TRBV5-5 and TRBJ2-3, the full variable domain is DAGVTQSPTHLIKTRGQQVTLRCSPISGHKSVSWYQQVLGQGPQFIFQYYEKEERGRGNFPDRFSARQFPNYSSELNVNALLLGDSALYLCASSLSFPGPSTDTQYFGPGTRLTVL.

The chain has TRBV3-1 (or the pseudogene TRBV3-2) and TRBJ2-7, with D possibly matching TRBD1 (6 bases). The CDR3 covers 15 residues. Per the germline V gene, CDR1 is LGHDT and CDR2 is YNNKEL (reference sequence). V lost 1 base, J lost 1 base, and 11 bases lay in between. The CDR3, as DNA: TGTGCCAGCAGCCAAGGTGGGGGCAGGTCCTACGAGCAGTACTTC. This sequence encodes CASSQGGGRSYEQYF.

This chain connects TRBV2 to TRBJ2-2, with 7 nucleotides matching TRBD1. V lost 11 bases, J lost 5 bases, and 8 bases stayed unmatched. The CDR3 has 13 amino acids. The germline V gene encodes CDR1 SNHLY and CDR2 FYNNEI. The CDR3 DNA follows: TGTGCCGTACACAGGGGTCGGACCGGGGAGCTGTTTTTT. It specifies CAVHRGRTGELFF.

The V and J genes are TRBV4-3 and TRBJ1-5; no definite D call. V was trimmed by 5 bases and J by 1 base, leaving 12 bases between them. The CDR3 consists of 15 residues. The germline V gene encodes CDR1 LGHNA and CDR2 YSLEER. The CDR3 sequence is CASSATLGSNQPQHF. In DNA form, the CDR3 reads TGCGCCAGCAGCGCTACTTTAGGGAGCAATCAGCCCCAGCATTTT.

The chain recombines TRBV18 with TRBJ1-6; D unclear. Trimming removed 3 bases at V and 6 bases at J, with 9 bases between. The CDR3 length is 14 residues. Per the germline V gene, CDR1 is KGHSH and CDR2 is LQKENI. The CDR3 region is CASSPSSLNSPLHF. The CDR3 nucleotides read TGTGCCAGCTCACCCAGTTCTCTTAATTCACCCCTCCACTTT.

The chain combines TRBV6-1 with TRBJ1-2, with D possibly being TRBD1 (6 bases). The V end was cut by 1 base, the J end by 0 bases, with 15 bases between. From germline, CDR1 is MNHNS and CDR2 SASEGT. This CDR3 is 17 amino acids long. CDR3 residues: CASSEEEGGVANYGYTF. The CDR3 DNA reads TGTGCCAGCAGTGAAGAGGAGGGGGGTGTGGCTAACTATGGCTACACCTTC.

The chain couples TRBV13 to TRBJ2-7, with 10 nucleotides matching TRBD1. The CDR3 extends over 15 amino acids. With V trimmed by 4 bases and J by 4 bases, 7 bases remained unmatched. Germline V gives CDR1 PRHDT, CDR2 FYEKMQ (reference sequence). The CDR3 loop is CASSSRDRGVYEQYF. CDR3 DNA sequence: TGTGCCAGCAGCTCCCGGGACAGGGGCGTATACGAGCAGTACTTC.

The V call is TRBV30, the J call TRBJ1-5; D is uncertain. The CDR3 contains 13 residues. Per the germline V gene, CDR1 is GTSNPN and CDR2 is SVGIG (reference sequence). V lost 3 bases and J 0 bases, leaving 6 bases between the germline ends. The CDR3 sequence: CAWRADSNQPQHF. The CDR3 DNA sequence: TGTGCCTGGAGGGCGGATAGCAATCAGCCCCAGCATTTT.

V and J are TRBV12-3 or TRBV12-4 and TRBJ2-7; D remains ambiguous. Trimming left V 2 bases short and J 5 bases short, with 10 bases between. CDR3 size: 13 residues. Written as DNA, the CDR3 is TGTGCCAGCAGTTTATGGGATATCCACGAGCAGTACTTC. This codes for CASSLWDIHEQYF.

CDR3 loop: CASRRQGAGYGYTF. CDR3 coding DNA: TGTGCCAGCAGGAGACAGGGGGCGGGGTATGGCTACACCTTC. The chain employs TRBV27 and TRBJ1-2; 10 bases are a match to TRBD1. Germline V gene sequence: CDR1 MNHEY, CDR2 SMNVEV (reference sequence). Trimming took 6 bases from V and 5 from J; bases not matched to a gene: 6. This CDR3 region has 14 residues.

The chain links TRBV3-1 (or the pseudogene TRBV3-2) to TRBJ1-3, with no clear D. The V end lost 1 base, the J end lost 0 bases, and 16 bases lay between the germline ends. Per the germline V gene, CDR1 is LGHDT and CDR2 is YNNKEL (reference sequence). This CDR3 is built from 18 residues. The CDR3 spells CASSQGPSGATSGNTIYF. In DNA form, the CDR3 reads TGTGCCAGCAGCCAAGGTCCGTCCGGCGCTACCTCTGGAAACACCATATATTTT.

The chain employs TRBV7-9 and TRBJ1-1, with D tentatively TRBD1 (5 bases). This CDR3 has 15 amino acids. Trimming pared 5 bases from V and 5 bases from J, leaving 18 bases between. The germline V gene encodes CDR1 SEHNR and CDR2 FQNEAQ (reference sequence). The CDR3 DNA reads TGTGCCAGCAGCCCACCAGGGACGGCGGAAACTGAAGCTTTCTTT. Its protein is CASSPPGTAETEAFF.